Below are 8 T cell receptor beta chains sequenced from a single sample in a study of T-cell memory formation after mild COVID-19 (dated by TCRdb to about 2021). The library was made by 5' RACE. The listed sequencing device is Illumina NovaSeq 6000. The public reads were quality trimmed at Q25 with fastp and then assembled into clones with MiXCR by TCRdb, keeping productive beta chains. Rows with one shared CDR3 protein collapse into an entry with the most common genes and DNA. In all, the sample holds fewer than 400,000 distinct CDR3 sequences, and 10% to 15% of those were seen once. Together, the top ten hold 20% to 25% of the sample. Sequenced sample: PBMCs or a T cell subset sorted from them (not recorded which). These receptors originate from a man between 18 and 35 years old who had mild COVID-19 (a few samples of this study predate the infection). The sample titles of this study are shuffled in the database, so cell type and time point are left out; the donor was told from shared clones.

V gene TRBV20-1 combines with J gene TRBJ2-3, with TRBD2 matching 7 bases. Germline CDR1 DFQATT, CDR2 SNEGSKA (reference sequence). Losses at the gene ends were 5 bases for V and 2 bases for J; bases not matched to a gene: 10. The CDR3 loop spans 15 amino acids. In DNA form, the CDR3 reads TGCAGTGCTCCGAGCCGGGACTACGCCACAGATACGCAGTATTTT. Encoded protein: CSAPSRDYATDTQYF.

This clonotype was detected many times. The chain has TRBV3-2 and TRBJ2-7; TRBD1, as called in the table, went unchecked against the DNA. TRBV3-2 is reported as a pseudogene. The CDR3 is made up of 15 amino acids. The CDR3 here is CASSWTGLFSYEQYV. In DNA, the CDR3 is TGTGCCAGCAGCTGGACAGGGCTTTTTTCCTACGAGCAGTACGTC.

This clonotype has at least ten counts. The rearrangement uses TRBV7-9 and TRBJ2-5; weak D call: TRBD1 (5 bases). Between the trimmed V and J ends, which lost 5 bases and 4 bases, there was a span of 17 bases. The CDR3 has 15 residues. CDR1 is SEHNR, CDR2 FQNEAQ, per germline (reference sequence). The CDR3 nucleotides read TGTGCCAGCAGCCGTGGGGCAGACGGGCGAGAGACCCAGTACTTC. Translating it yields CASSRGADGRETQYF. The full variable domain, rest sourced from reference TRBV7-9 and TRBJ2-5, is DTGVSQNPRHKITKRGQNVTFRCDPISEHNRLYWYRQTLGQGPEFLTYFQNEAQLEKSRLLSDRFSAERPKGSFSTLEIQRTEQGDSAMYLCASSRGADGRETQYFGPGTRLLVL.

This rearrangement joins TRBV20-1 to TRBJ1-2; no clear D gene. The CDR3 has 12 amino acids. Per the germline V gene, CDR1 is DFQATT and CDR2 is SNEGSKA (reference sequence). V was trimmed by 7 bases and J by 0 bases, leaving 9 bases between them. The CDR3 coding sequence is TGCAGTGTCTCCCAATCTAACTATGGCTACACCTTC. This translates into CSVSQSNYGYTF.

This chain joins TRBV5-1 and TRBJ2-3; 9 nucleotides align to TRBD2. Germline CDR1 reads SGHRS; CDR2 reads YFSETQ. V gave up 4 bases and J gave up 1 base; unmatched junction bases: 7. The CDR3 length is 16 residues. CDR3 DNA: TGCGCCAGCAGCAAGCCGGGACTAGCAGGCACAGATACGCAGTATTTT. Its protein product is CASSKPGLAGTDTQYF.

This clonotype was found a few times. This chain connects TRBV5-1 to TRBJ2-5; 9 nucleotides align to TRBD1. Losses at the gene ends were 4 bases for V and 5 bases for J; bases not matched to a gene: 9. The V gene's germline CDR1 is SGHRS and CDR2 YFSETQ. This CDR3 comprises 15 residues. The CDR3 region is CASSLRDRAWETQYF. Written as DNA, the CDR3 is TGCGCCAGCAGCCTCCGGGACAGGGCTTGGGAGACCCAGTACTTC. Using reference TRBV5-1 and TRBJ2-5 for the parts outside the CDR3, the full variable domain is KAGVTQTPRYLIKTRGQQVTLSCSPISGHRSVSWYQQTPGQGLQFLFEYFSETQRNKGNFPGRFSGRQFSNSRSEMNVSTLELGDSALYLCASSLRDRAWETQYFGPGTRLLVL.

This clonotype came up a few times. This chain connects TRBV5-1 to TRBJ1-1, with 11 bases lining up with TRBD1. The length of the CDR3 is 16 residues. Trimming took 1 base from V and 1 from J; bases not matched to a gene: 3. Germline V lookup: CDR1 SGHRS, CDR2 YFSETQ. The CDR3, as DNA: TGCGCCAGCAGCTTGCGGACAGGGGGCTCGAACACTGAAGCTTTCTTT. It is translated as CASSLRTGGSNTEAFF.

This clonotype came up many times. In nucleotides, the CDR3 is TGTGCCAGCACCGTAGGGTACGAGCAGTACTTC. This encodes CASTVGYEQYF. The genes are TRBV2 and TRBJ2-7; D is uncertain. The germline V gene has CDR1 SNHLY and CDR2 FYNNEI. V was clipped by 7 bases and J by 4 bases, with 8 bases between them. The CDR3 has 11 residues.